The rows below give T cell receptor beta chains drawn from one sample of a study of human T cells and chemical hapten exposure. TCRdb recomputed calls from the RACE reads with MiXCR, one row per CDR3 protein. The repertoire includes approximately 100,000 distinct CDR3 sequences, 12% of them detected once, and roughly 1.6% sits in the top ten. The sequencing used whole blood, collected in connection with sensitization to the hapten diphenylcyclopropenone (DPC). The source is a woman between 50 and 59 years old with alopecia areata. Some clones in this sample may be carry-over from other donors' samples. The CDR3 runs from the conserved cysteine through the conserved F or W. Fields, in order: V gene, J gene, clone size, D gene, CDR3 DNA, CDR3 protein. D genes are given only for firm matches. Some rows mark clone size as missing; the rest say once, few, many or name a class of expanded clone.

>TRBV6-1|TRBJ1-5|NA|NA
TGTGCCAGCAGTGAAGGCGGGCATCAGCCCCAGCATTTT
CASSEGGHQPQHF
>TRBV7-9|TRBJ2-3|NA|TRBD2
TGTGCCAGCAGCCGATCCCCAAGCGGGGGGGCGGATACGCAGTATTTT
CASSRSPSGGADTQYF
>TRBV28|TRBJ1-2|many|NA
TGTGCCAGCACCCAGGGGACGGAAGGCTACACCTTC
CASTQGTEGYTF
>TRBV20-1|TRBJ2-7|many|NA
TGCAGTGCTCCCGAGCACTACGAGCAGTACTTC
CSAPEHYEQYF
>TRBV6-6|TRBJ1-2|many|NA
TGTGCCAGTTTGTCAGGTATCCGGTCTGGCTACACCTTC
CASLSGIRSGYTF
>TRBV29-1|TRBJ2-7|NA|NA
TGCAGCGTCGCCCACAGGGCGGCCTACGAGCAGTACTTC
CSVAHRAAYEQYF
>TRBV5-6|TRBJ2-7|NA|TRBD1
TGTGCCAGCAGCAAAGGGGACAGTCGCTACGAGCAGTACTTC
CASSKGDSRYEQYF
>TRBV2|TRBJ1-5|NA|TRBD1
TGTGCCAGCAGCACTGACAGGGTAGGCAATCAGCCCCAGCATTTT
CASSTDRVGNQPQHF
>TRBV28|TRBJ2-7|many|TRBD1
TGTGCCAGCGGATCGGGACAGGGGGATTTCGAGCAGTACTTC
CASGSGQGDFEQYF
>TRBV12-3/TRBV12-4|TRBJ1-1|NA|NA
TGTGCCAGCGGACAGACTGAAGCTTTCTTT
CASGQTEAFF
>TRBV11-2|TRBJ1-4|NA|NA
TGTGCCAGCAGCTTAGTTCGGGGAGGCAATGTAAAACTGTTTTTT
CASSLVRGGNVKLFF
>TRBV5-1|TRBJ1-1|NA|NA
TGCGCCAGCAGCTTCTTGGTCGACACTGAAGCTTTCTTT
CASSFLVDTEAFF
>TRBV28|TRBJ2-3|many|NA
TGTGCCAGCAGTCAGCCCCCCGCCACAGATACGCAGTATTTT
CASSQPPATDTQYF
>TRBV6-2/TRBV6-3|TRBJ1-5|few|NA
TGTGCCAGCAGTTCCTCTGGGCAGCCCCAGCATTTT
CASSSSGQPQHF
>TRBV5-1|TRBJ1-2|NA|NA
TGCGCCAGCAGCGAACCATCTAACAGGGAAGGTTATCGCTACACCTTC
CASSEPSNREGYRYTF
>TRBV6-5|TRBJ2-7|many|NA
TGTGCCAGCAGTCTCCCCTCGGCTACGGAGGGGAACGAGCAGTACTTC
CASSLPSATEGNEQYF
>TRBV29-1|TRBJ1-5|few|NA
TGCAGCGCCCTTTTCCCCTTACCGGATCAGCCCCAGCATTTT
CSALFPLPDQPQHF
>TRBV2|TRBJ2-3|many|NA
TGTGCCAGCAGTGAGATCGCCGAGGCCCGGTATTTT
CASSEIAEARYF
>TRBV6-5|TRBJ2-7|few|TRBD1
TGTGCCAGCAGTTATTCACCGGGACAGGACCACGAGCAGTACTTC
CASSYSPGQDHEQYF
>TRBV5-6|TRBJ1-4|few|TRBD1
TGTGCCAGCAGCTTTTTACAGGGGACCCCAACTAATGAAAAACTGTTTTTT
CASSFLQGTPTNEKLFF
>TRBV7-8|TRBJ2-3|few|NA
TGTGCCAGCAGCCTCAAGCCTGAGGGGGATACGCAGTATTTT
CASSLKPEGDTQYF
>TRBV7-9|TRBJ1-1|few|NA
TGTGCCAGCAGCTCCCCGGGGAACGTTGAAGCTTTCTTT
CASSSPGNVEAFF
>TRBV6-5|TRBJ2-7|few|NA
TGTGCCAGCCGAAGGGGGAAGAGCGAGCAGTACTTC
CASRRGKSEQYF
>TRBV3-1|TRBJ1-1|NA|TRBD1
TGTGCCAGCAGCCAAGTTCCCGGACAGGAAAGTGAAGCTTTCTTT
CASSQVPGQESEAFF
>TRBV29-1|TRBJ2-1|many|NA
TGCAGCGTTGAACTAGCCCTCCTCTCCTACAATGAGCAGTTCTTC
CSVELALLSYNEQFF